This T cell receptor beta chain was recorded in a study of regulatory T cells in long-lasting Graves disease. Time point specified: persistent/refractory GD, antithyroid drugs over 5 years with positive TRAb. Extracted RNA from PBMCs served as the source of the TCR library. The germline gives CDR1 SGHDN, CDR2 FVKESK. V shed 1 base, J shed 4 bases, and the junction held 13 bases outside the gene matches. The CDR3 has 17 amino acids. Study-level results: Patients with persistent disease shared over 2,500 public clonotypes, outpacing the 966 shared by new patients.

As for this clonotype: The target antigen is unknown.

Building of the TCR beta libraries involved iRepertoire HTBI primers and Arm-PCR of CDR3 regions. TCRdb redid the calling of the multiplex PCR reads with MiXCR, one entry per CDR3 protein. The sample has under 350,000 distinct CDR3 sequences, roughly a fifth seen once. The gene calls are TRBV14 and TRBJ2-7; 7 positions match TRBD2. The receptor was isolated from a female donor with Graves disease. Sequencing used peripheral blood mononuclear cells (PBMCs), obtained when the disease was refractory, from a patient treated with antithyroid drugs. CDR3 residues: CASSQGLLRRERYEQYF. The CDR3 nucleotides read TGTGCCAGCAGCCAAGGGCTGCTGAGGCGGGAGCGGTACGAGCAGTACTTC.